The 10 T cell receptor beta chains below come from one sample, sequenced in a study of control samples from healthy donors and cancer patients. Libraries were prepared by immunoSEQ multiplex PCR; TCRdb keeps only in-frame clonotypes and omits some of them. The sample carries approximately 210,000 clones, 91% recorded once. The material sequenced was blood. These receptors all stem from a young man in good health.

CDR3 sequence: CATSDPQTGYGYTF. CDR3 nucleotide sequence: TGTGCCACCAGTGACCCCCAAACAGGGTATGGCTACACCTTC. V and J are TRBV24-1 and TRBJ1-2; perhaps TRBD1 as D (6 bases). The CDR3 is 14 amino acids. V was clipped by 4 bases and J by 5 bases, with 13 bases between them. Germline-derived CDR1 and CDR2 are KGHDR and SFDVKD.

The count of this clone is one. The chain is built from TRBV20-1 and TRBJ2-3; TRBD1 might be the D (6 bases). The germline V and J ends were trimmed by 3 bases and 3 bases, with 19 bases remaining between them. CDR1 and CDR2 from the germline V gene are DFQATT and SNEGSKA (reference sequence). The CDR3 runs to 16 residues. The chain's CDR3 is CSASSRQGKGTDTQYF. Written as DNA, the CDR3 is TGCAGTGCTAGTTCTCGGCAGGGGAAGGGGACAGATACGCAGTATTTT.

This clone appeared a few times. CDR3 sequence: CASSRSGVSSYEQYF. In nucleotides, the CDR3 is TGTGCCAGCAGTCGAAGCGGGGTCAGCTCCTACGAGCAGTACTTC. V and J are TRBV2 and TRBJ2-7; the match to TRBD2 covers 7 bases. The CDR3 is made up of 15 amino acids. Germline CDR1 and CDR2: SNHLY and FYNNEI. Unmatched junction bases numbered 7, after V lost 5 bases and J lost 0 bases.

The chain is built from TRBV9 and TRBJ1-4; D is ambiguous. The CDR3 has 15 residues. The germline gives CDR1 SGDLS, CDR2 YYNGEE. V was clipped by 2 bases and J by 6 bases, with 14 bases between them. CDR3 nucleotides: TGTGCCAGCAGCGTCAGCAGGATGAAGGATGAAAAACTGTTTTTT. The encoded protein is CASSVSRMKDEKLFF.

This chain links TRBV10-2 with TRBJ2-7; tentative D call: TRBD2 (6 bases). Trimming left V 6 bases short and J 3 bases short, with 12 bases between. Per germline, CDR1 WSHSY and CDR2 SAAADI. This CDR3 has 13 amino acids. CDR3 coding DNA: TGCGCCAGCAGGGAGGGCGTAATCTACGAGCAGTACTTC. Residues: CASREGVIYEQYF.

This chain uses TRBV11-2 with TRBJ2-7, with D maybe TRBD1 (6 bases). The CDR3 sequence is 16 residues long. Looked up from germline, CDR1 is SGHAT and CDR2 is FQNNGV. V was pared by 5 bases and J by 2 bases, with 19 bases between. CDR3 amino acids: CASSLPGTRVAYEQYF. In DNA, the CDR3 is TGTGCCAGCAGCCTACCCGGGACACGAGTCGCCTACGAGCAGTACTTC.

This chain uses TRBV3-1 (or the pseudogene TRBV3-2) with TRBJ2-7; TRBD2 aligns across 8 bases. Germline V gene sequence: CDR1 LGHDT, CDR2 YNNKEL (reference sequence). The CDR3 spans 13 residues. J was trimmed by 3 bases and V by 4 bases; bases with no gene match: 2. The CDR3 bases are TGTGCCAGCAGCCTAGCGGGGATCTACGAGCAGTACTTC. Its translation is CASSLAGIYEQYF.

The CDR3 nucleotides are TGTGCCAGCAGCCTGTCGGGACAGCACTATGGCTACACCTTC. Protein product: CASSLSGQHYGYTF. This rearrangement joins TRBV7-8 to TRBJ1-2; TRBD1 agrees at 7 bases. Germline CDR1 is SGHVS and CDR2 is FQNEAQ. The trim removed 5 bases at V and 3 bases at J, leaving 6 bases unmatched. This CDR3 contains 14 residues.

The CDR3 DNA is TGTGCCAGCAGCCAAGGAGGGGCAGCGTGGACTGAAGCTTTCTTT. Residues: CASSQGGAAWTEAFF. The chain is built from TRBV3-1 (or the pseudogene TRBV3-2) and TRBJ1-1; D is possibly TRBD1 (5 bases). The CDR3 is 15 amino acids. From germline, CDR1 is LGHDT and CDR2 YNNKEL (reference sequence). Trimming took 1 base from V and 5 from J, leaving 14 bases between them.

The V gene is TRBV29-1, the J gene TRBJ1-2, with D possibly being TRBD1 (5 bases). V gave up 3 bases and J gave up 5 bases, with 16 bases separating them. Germline V gene lookup returns CDR1 SQVTM and CDR2 ANQGSEA. The CDR3 is 14 amino acids. The CDR3 protein is CSVDRHLGRYGYTF. The CDR3 bases are TGCAGCGTTGATCGTCACCTGGGGCGGTATGGCTACACCTTC.